The T cell receptor (beta chain) under discussion was sequenced for a study of blood T cell repertoires in COVID-19. Across the whole study: Sources were T cells, B-cell-depleted T cells, or PBMCs; the material itself was cDNA or gDNA.

Sequencing was performed with immunoSEQ multiplex PCR; in TCRdb, only in-frame clones are kept and a portion is missing. The sample lists tens of thousands of clones, under 95% seen once, with roughly 6.1% in the top ten. Germline V gene sequence: CDR1 LGHDT, CDR2 YNNKEL (reference sequence). The CDR3 spans 16 residues. Trimming left V 3 bases short and J 0 bases short, with 13 bases between. The receptor's source is a human donor in a cohort sampled during active COVID-19. J is TRBJ2-3 and V is TRBV3-1 (or the pseudogene TRBV3-2); D is possibly TRBD2 (5 bases). Sequences were obtained from peripheral blood. CDR3 sequence: CASSHGPAVSTDTQYF. CDR3 bases: TGTGCCAGCAGCCACGGACCAGCGGTTAGCACAGATACGCAGTATTTT.